What follows are 16 T cell receptor beta chains derived from one specimen sequenced in a study of response to subunit inactivated influenza vaccine. Using its own MiXCR run on the RT-PCR reads, TCRdb lists one record per CDR3 protein. Among roughly 700,000 distinct CDR3 sequences listed, 15% to 18% were seen once. Here the sequenced sample was PBMCs from blood, taken about 12 days after vaccination. These receptors were obtained from a man in his forties or fifties who received an inactivated influenza vaccine.

J is TRBJ1-5 and V is TRBV7-2, with D tentatively TRBD1 (6 bases). Germline lookup yields CDR1 SGHTA and CDR2 FQGNSA. The CDR3 consists of 14 residues. V lost 3 bases, J lost 5 bases, and 11 bases lay in between. The CDR3 nucleotides are TGTGCCAGCAGCTTCCCAGGGGTGTATCAGCCCCAGCATTTT. Protein sequence: CASSFPGVYQPQHF.

The gene calls are TRBV7-9 and TRBJ2-1; 12 positions agree with TRBD2. CDR3 length equals 17 residues. V lost 5 bases to trimming and J lost 2 bases; unmatched junction nucleotides: 7. The germline gives CDR1 SEHNR, CDR2 FQNEAQ (reference sequence). The CDR3 nucleotides are TGTGCCAGCAGCGCGAATCTAGCGGGAGGGACCTACAATGAGCAGTTCTTC. Its translation: CASSANLAGGTYNEQFF.

The CDR3 region is CASSSWQAAFF. The CDR3 region has the DNA TGTGCCAGCAGTTCTTGGCAGGCGGCTTTCTTT. The chain links TRBV27 to TRBJ1-1, with D unclear. The V end lost 4 bases, the J end lost 11 bases, and 11 bases lay between the germline ends. Germline values: CDR1 MNHEY, CDR2 SMNVEV (reference sequence). The CDR3 sequence is 11 residues long.

This clonotype was seen a handful of times. This chain uses TRBV6-2 or TRBV6-3 with TRBJ2-2; 7 bases match TRBD1. The CDR3 spans 14 residues. Germline values: CDR1 MNHEY, CDR2 SVGEGT. Trimming removed 8 bases from V and 6 bases from J; junction bases left unmatched: 9. CDR3 residues: CASRALQGSGELFF. The CDR3, as DNA: TGTGCCAGCCGCGCCTTACAGGGGTCCGGGGAGCTGTTTTTT.

The table lists this clonotype with many counts. This chain joins TRBV14 and TRBJ1-3; D unresolved. Germline CDR1 reads SGHDN; CDR2 reads FVKESK. Trimming removed 4 bases from V and 2 bases from J, with 9 bases in between. The CDR3 totals 14 residues. The DNA for the CDR3 is TGTGCCAGCAGCCCCCTCGGACCTGGAAACACCATATATTTT. Protein: CASSPLGPGNTIYF.

This clonotype was observed at least ten times. The gene calls are TRBV11-2 and TRBJ1-2, with TRBD1 matching 7 bases. CDR3 length: 13 residues. V lost 1 base and J lost 8; bases outside the gene matches: 4. Germline CDR1 and CDR2: SGHAT and FQNNGV. CDR3 protein: CASSLGQGEGYTF. Here the CDR3 DNA reads TGTGCCAGCAGCTTAGGGCAGGGGGAAGGCTACACCTTC.

V is TRBV6-7 and J is TRBJ2-4; 10 bases are a match to TRBD2. TRBV6-7 is marked as an open reading frame, function uncertain. Trimming at V came to 1 base and at J to 0 bases, leaving 6 bases not matched to a gene. This CDR3 has 18 residues. This CDR3 reads CASSYYPGLALAKNIQYF. CDR3 in DNA: TGTGCCAGCAGTTACTACCCGGGACTAGCGCTAGCCAAAAACATTCAGTACTTC.

This clonotype was picked up many times. This chain links TRBV6-2 or TRBV6-3 with TRBJ2-7; 7 nucleotides align to TRBD1. Per germline, CDR1 MNHEY and CDR2 SVGEGT. This CDR3 has 15 amino acids. After removal of 6 bases from V and 0 bases from J, the junction contained 8 bases not matched to a gene. This CDR3 is CASRVDRLASYEQYF. CDR3 DNA sequence: TGTGCCAGCAGAGTGGACAGGTTAGCCTCCTACGAGCAGTACTTC.

This clonotype came up many times. The chain joins TRBV29-1 to TRBJ2-1; a weak D match, TRBD2 (6 bases). CDR1 is SQVTM and CDR2 is ANQGSEA in the germline V gene. The ends were cut back, 0 bases at V and 4 bases at J, with 16 bases in the middle. CDR3 length equals 16 residues. The CDR3 DNA follows: TGCAGCGTTGAAGAAGGGGCGAAGGGGAGGTACAATGAGCAGTTCTTC. This sequence encodes CSVEEGAKGRYNEQFF.

This clonotype was detected ten times or more. V and J are TRBV29-1 and TRBJ2-1, with D possibly matching TRBD1 (6 bases). This CDR3 region has 15 residues. CDR1 is SQVTM, CDR2 ANQGSEA, per germline. The V and J ends lost 0 bases and 2 bases respectively, with 11 bases between them. As DNA, the CDR3 is TGCAGCGTTGAAGATGATTACAGGGCCTACAATGAGCAGTTCTTC. It encodes CSVEDDYRAYNEQFF.

This clonotype was picked up a small number of times. The chain combines TRBV2 with TRBJ1-5; 8 nucleotides match TRBD1. The CDR3 spans 16 residues. Germline CDR1 reads SNHLY; CDR2 reads FYNNEI. The ends lost 5 bases at V and 2 bases at J; junction bases unmatched: 8. The CDR3 region is CASSHGTGRRNQPQHF. The CDR3 DNA sequence: TGTGCCAGCAGTCACGGGACAGGACGACGCAATCAGCCCCAGCATTTT. Complete variable domain (other parts from reference TRBV2 and TRBJ1-5): EPEVTQTPSHQVTQMGQEVILRCVPISNHLYFYWYRQILGQKVEFLVSFYNNEISEKSEIFDDQFSVERPDGSNFTLKIRSTKLEDSAMYFCASSHGTGRRNQPQHFGDGTRLSIL.

The chain uses TRBV4-2 and TRBJ2-3; TRBD2 matches 16 bases. CDR3 size: 19 residues. Looked up from germline, CDR1 is LGHNA and CDR2 is YNFKEQ. Trimming at V came to 6 bases and at J to 4 bases, leaving 13 bases not matched to a gene. CDR3 sequence (DNA): TGTGCCAGCAGACCCGGGACTAGCGGGGGGGCCGGAGGTGCAGATACGCAGTATTTT. Its translation is CASRPGTSGGAGGADTQYF.

There are a few counts of this clonotype. The J gene is TRBJ2-3, the V gene TRBV10-3; TRBD2 matches 9 bases. CDR3 length: 15 amino acids. Losses at the gene ends were 3 bases for V and 7 bases for J; bases not matched to a gene: 8. CDR1 and CDR2 (germline): ENHRY, SYGVKD. The CDR3 loop reads CAISDLAGLANTQYF. CDR3 nucleotide sequence: TGTGCCATCAGTGATCTAGCGGGGTTAGCGAATACGCAGTATTTT.

This clonotype was counted only a few times. This chain joins TRBV27 and TRBJ1-5, with 8 bases aligning to TRBD1. V lost 1 base, J lost 4 bases, and 6 bases stayed unmatched. The CDR3 is 16 amino acids. CDR1 and CDR2 (germline): MNHEY, SMNVEV (reference sequence). Here the CDR3 DNA reads TGTGCCAGCAGTTTATGGTCTACAGGGGGTAATCAGCCCCAGCATTTT. It is translated as CASSLWSTGGNQPQHF.

At least ten counts were recorded for this clonotype. V and J are TRBV7-2 and TRBJ2-7, with D unresolved. V dropped 1 base and J dropped 3 bases, with 10 bases sitting between them. This CDR3 contains 14 residues. Germline lookup yields CDR1 SGHTA and CDR2 FQGNSA. CDR3: CASSLEDGYYEQYF. The CDR3 region has the DNA TGTGCCAGCAGCTTAGAAGACGGATACTACGAGCAGTACTTC.

The V call is TRBV29-1, the J call TRBJ1-5, with no clear D. This CDR3 contains 14 residues. Germline lookup yields CDR1 SQVTM and CDR2 ANQGSEA. Trimming shortened V by 4 bases and J by 4 bases, and 14 bases separated the two germline ends. Here the CDR3 reads CSVAPGGGNQPQHF. The CDR3 DNA is TGCAGCGTTGCCCCCGGCGGAGGAAATCAGCCCCAGCATTTT.